Below, one TCR beta chain is given with its context. Its antigen is as yet unknown. Unmatched junction bases numbered 7, after V lost 6 bases and J lost 0 bases. CDR1 and CDR2 from the germline V gene are MNHNS and SASEGT. This CDR3 region has 15 residues. The data are from a study of PD-L1 blockade in urothelial cancer. Study-wide background: Most patients, twenty-five of 29, were males with bladder-origin cancer. There were a median of around 140,000 T cells in blood samples. The study's findings and limits: Pretreatment peripheral blood TCR clonality that fell below the median predicted better survival among the patients studied.

Every PCR received spiked-in synthetic TCR analog templates. Libraries were prepared by immunoSEQ multiplex PCR; TCRdb keeps only in-frame clonotypes and omits some of them. Of about 63,000 clones listed, roughly 79% are singletons. Noted time point: pretreatment peripheral blood. This specimen consisted of PBMCs, obtained around atezolizumab (anti-PD-L1) treatment. The chain has TRBV6-1 and TRBJ1-1; TRBD1 agrees at 7 bases. The TCR comes from a man between 65 and 85 years old with urothelial cancer. CDR3 loop: CASSEAQGVNTEAFF. Here the CDR3 DNA reads TGTGCCAGCAGCGAGGCCCAGGGGGTGAACACTGAAGCTTTCTTT.